The T cell receptor beta chain under discussion was sequenced for a study of identical twins. This clonotype was seen many times. TCRdb re-analysed the 5' RACE reads in MiXCR, keeping a single row per CDR3 protein. The data hold 150,000 or so distinct CDR3 sequences, with under 4.5% observed a single time. Trimming took 0 bases from V and 2 from J, leaving 7 bases between them. Germline CDR1 LGHDT, CDR2 YNNKEL (reference sequence). CDR3 length: 14 amino acids. The V and J genes are TRBV3-1 and TRBJ1-2; no firm D call. The TCR comes from a man in his late teens or twenties in good health. The sequenced sample was memory T cells sorted from blood. CDR3 loop: CASSQDQRNYGYTF. The CDR3 DNA sequence: TGTGCCAGCAGCCAAGATCAGAGAAACTATGGCTACACCTTC.